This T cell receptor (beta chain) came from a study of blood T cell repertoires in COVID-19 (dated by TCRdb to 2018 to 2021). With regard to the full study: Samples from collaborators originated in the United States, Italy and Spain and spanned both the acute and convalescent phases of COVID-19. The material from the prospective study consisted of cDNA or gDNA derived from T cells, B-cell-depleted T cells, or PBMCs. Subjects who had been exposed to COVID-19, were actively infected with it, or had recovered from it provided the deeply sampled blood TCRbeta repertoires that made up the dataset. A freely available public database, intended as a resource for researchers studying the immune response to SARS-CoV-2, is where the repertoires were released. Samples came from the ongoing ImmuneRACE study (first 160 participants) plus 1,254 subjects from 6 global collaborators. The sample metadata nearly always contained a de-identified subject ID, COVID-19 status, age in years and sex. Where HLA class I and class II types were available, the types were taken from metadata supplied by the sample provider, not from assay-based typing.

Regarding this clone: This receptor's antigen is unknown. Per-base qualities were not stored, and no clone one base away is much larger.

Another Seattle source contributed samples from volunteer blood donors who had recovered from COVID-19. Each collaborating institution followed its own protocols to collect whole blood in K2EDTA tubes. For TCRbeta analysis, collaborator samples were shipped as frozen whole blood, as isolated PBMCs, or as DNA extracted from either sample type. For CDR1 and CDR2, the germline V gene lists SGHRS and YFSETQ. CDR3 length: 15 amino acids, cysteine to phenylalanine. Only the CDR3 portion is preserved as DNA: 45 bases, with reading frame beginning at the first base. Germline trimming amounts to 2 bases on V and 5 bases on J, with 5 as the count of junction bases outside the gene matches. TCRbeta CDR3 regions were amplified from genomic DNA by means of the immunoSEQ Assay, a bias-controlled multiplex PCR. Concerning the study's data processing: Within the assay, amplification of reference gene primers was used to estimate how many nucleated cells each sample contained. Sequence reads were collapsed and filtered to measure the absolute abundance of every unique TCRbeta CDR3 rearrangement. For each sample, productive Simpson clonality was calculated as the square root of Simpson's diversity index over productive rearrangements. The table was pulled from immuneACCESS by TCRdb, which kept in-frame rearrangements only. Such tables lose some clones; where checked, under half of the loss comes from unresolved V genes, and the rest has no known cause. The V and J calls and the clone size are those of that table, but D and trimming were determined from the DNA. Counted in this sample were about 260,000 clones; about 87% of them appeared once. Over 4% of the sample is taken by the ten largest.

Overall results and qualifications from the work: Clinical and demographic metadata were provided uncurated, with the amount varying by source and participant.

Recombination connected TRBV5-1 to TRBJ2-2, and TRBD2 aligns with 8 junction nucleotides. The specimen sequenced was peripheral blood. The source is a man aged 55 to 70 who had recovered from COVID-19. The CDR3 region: CASSFNSGATGELFF. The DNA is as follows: TGCGCCAGCAGCTTTAATAGCGGGGCGACCGGGGAGCTGTTTTTT.